The present T cell receptor beta chain was sequenced within a study of T cells after yellow fever vaccination. CDR3 length: 15 amino acids. V lost 5 bases and J lost 4, with 17 bases in between. The germline V gene has CDR1 MDHEN and CDR2 SYDVKM. TCR cDNA, made by 5'RACE template switching, carried an added universal primer site and UMIs. TCRdb reanalysed the 5' RACE reads using MiXCR and keeps one entry per CDR3 protein. The data contain 300,000 to 350,000 distinct CDR3 sequences, around 8.1% of them singletons. The sample here was PBMCs, taken roughly seven weeks after the first yellow fever vaccination. The TCR was taken from a man in his late teens or twenties who received the YFV17D yellow fever vaccine. The J gene is TRBJ1-2, the V gene TRBV28; the D gene is possibly TRBD1 (5 bases). CDR3 bases: TGTGCCAGCAGTCCTACACCCGGGACGGTCTATGGCTACACCTTC. Translation gives CASSPTPGTVYGYTF.